This T cell receptor (beta chain) was sequenced during a study of blood T cell repertoires in COVID-19. Whole-study context: The United States, Italy and Spain provided the acute and convalescent COVID-19 samples. Nucleic acid was either cDNA or gDNA, and it came from T cells, B-cell-depleted T cells, or PBMCs.

Trimming removed 3 bases from V and 1 base from J, with 6 bases in between. The CDR3 consists of 13 residues. CDR1 and CDR2 (germline): GTSNPN, SVGIG (reference sequence). Original data processing: Estimation of nucleated cell counts relied on the amplification of reference gene primers. Clones were sequenced by immunoSEQ multiplex PCR, and TCRdb holds only the in-frame ones, with some missing. That table is the source of V, J and clone size, and D and trimming were worked out from the DNA. The sample lists roughly 220,000 clones, 60% to 85% occurring once. The clonotype comes from a woman in her sixties or seventies with acute or convalescent COVID-19. Source material: peripheral blood. This rearrangement joins TRBV30 to TRBJ2-2, with D unclear. The CDR3 DNA follows: TGTGCCTGGAGACCAGGGAACACCGGGGAGCTGTTTTTT. Translating it yields CAWRPGNTGELFF.